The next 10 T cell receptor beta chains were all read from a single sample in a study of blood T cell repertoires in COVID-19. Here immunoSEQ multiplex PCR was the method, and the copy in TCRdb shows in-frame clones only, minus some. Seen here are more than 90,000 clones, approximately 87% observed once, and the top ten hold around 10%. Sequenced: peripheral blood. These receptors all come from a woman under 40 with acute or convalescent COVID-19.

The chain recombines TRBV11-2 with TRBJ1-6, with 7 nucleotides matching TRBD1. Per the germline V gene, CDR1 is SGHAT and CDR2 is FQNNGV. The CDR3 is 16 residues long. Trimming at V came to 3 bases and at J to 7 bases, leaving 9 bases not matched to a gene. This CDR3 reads CASSLRDSNLNSPLHF. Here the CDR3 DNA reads TGTGCCAGCAGCTTGAGGGACAGTAATCTAAATTCACCCCTCCACTTT.

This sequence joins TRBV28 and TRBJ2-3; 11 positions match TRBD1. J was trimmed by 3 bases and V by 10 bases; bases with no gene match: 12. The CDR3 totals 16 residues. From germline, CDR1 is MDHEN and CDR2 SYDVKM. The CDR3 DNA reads TGTGCCACCGCCCCCCTCCGGGACAGGGGGACAGATACGCAGTATTTT. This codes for CATAPLRDRGTDTQYF.

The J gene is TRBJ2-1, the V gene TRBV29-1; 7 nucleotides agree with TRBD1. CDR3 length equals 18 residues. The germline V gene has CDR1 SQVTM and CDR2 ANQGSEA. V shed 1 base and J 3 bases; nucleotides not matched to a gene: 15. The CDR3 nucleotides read TGCAGCGTTGAAGCCGGTTCGGCTCTCAGGGGGTACTACAATGAGCAGTTCTTC. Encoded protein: CSVEAGSALRGYYNEQFF.

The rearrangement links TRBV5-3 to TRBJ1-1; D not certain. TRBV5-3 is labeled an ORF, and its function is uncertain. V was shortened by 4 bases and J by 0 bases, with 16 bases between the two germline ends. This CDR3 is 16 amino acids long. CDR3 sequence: CARSTLEILMNTEAFF. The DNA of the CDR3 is TGTGCCAGAAGCACCCTCGAGATCCTTATGAACACTGAAGCTTTCTTT.

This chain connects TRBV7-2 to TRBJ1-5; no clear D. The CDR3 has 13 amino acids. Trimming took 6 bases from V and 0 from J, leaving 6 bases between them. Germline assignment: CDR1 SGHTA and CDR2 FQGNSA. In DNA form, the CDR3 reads TGTGCCAGCAGGACACATAGCAATCAGCCCCAGCATTTT. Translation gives CASRTHSNQPQHF.

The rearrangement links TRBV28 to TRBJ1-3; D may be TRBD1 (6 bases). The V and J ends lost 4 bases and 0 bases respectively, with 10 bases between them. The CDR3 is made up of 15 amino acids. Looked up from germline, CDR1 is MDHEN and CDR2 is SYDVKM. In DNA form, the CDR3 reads TGTGCCAGCAGTTCGCGGACAGCCTCTGGAAACACCATATATTTT. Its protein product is CASSSRTASGNTIYF.

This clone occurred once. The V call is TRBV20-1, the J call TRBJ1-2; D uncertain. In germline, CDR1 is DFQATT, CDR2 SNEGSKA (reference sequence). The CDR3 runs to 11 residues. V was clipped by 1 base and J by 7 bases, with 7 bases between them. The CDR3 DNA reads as TGCAGTGCTAGAGGGCCGGGTGGCTACACCTTC. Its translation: CSARGPGGYTF.

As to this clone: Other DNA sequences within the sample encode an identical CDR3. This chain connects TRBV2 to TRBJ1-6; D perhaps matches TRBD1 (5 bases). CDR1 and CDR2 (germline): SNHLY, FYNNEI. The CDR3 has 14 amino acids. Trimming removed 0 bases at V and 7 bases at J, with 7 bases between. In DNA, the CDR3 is TGTGCCAGCAGTGAAGCCAGGGTGAATTCACCCCTCCACTTT. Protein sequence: CASSEARVNSPLHF.

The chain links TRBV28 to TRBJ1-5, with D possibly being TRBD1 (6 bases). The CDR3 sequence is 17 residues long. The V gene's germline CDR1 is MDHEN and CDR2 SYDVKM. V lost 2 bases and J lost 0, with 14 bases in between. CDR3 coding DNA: TGTGCCAGCAGTTTAAGTCAGGGGATTTATAGCAATCAGCCCCAGCATTTT. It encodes CASSLSQGIYSNQPQHF.

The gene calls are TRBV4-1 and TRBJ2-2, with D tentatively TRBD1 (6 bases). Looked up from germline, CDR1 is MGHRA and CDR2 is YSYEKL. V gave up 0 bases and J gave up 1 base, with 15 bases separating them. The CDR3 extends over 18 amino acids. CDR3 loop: CASSQDGGRLRNTGELFF. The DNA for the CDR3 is TGCGCCAGCAGCCAAGATGGGGGCAGGCTACGGAACACCGGGGAGCTGTTTTTT.